This entry describes one TCR beta chain. Its specificity is unknown. These data are taken from a study of cytomegalovirus exposure and HLA in healthy donors. General study findings and limits: With DRB1 most and HLA-C fewest, TCR association rates differed between HLA loci in a later analysis.

It was with 60 Vbeta and 13 Jbeta primers that the PCR ran. Sequencing used immunoSEQ multiplex PCR; TCRdb keeps in-frame clones, though not all of them. Among 140,000 or so clones listed, roughly 85% were seen once. Germline-derived CDR1 and CDR2 are SGHTA and FQGTGA. The V end lost 4 bases, the J end lost 8 bases, and 14 bases lay between the germline ends. The CDR3 extends over 14 amino acids. V gene TRBV7-3 combines with J gene TRBJ2-2, with a weak D call TRBD1 (6 bases). Sequenced material: PBMCs. This receptor was obtained from a woman between 25 and 40 years old in good health and CMV-seronegative. The CDR3 reads CASSSQGNGGELFF. As DNA, the CDR3 is TGTGCCAGCAGCTCTCAGGGGAATGGTGGGGAGCTGTTTTTT.